This T cell receptor (beta chain) was obtained from a study of blood T cell repertoires in COVID-19. Some clones are missing from TCRdb's copy, which holds only in-frame ones; the method was immunoSEQ multiplex PCR. The sample lists approximately 350,000 clones, 89% occurring once. CDR3 size: 14 residues. The V end was cut by 5 bases, the J end by 2 bases, with 12 bases between. Germline values: CDR1 MNHEY, CDR2 SVGEGT. This sequence was found in a middle-aged man with acute or convalescent COVID-19. The material sequenced was peripheral blood. V usage is TRBV6-2 or TRBV6-3 and J usage is TRBJ1-2; possibly TRBD1 for D (5 bases). This chain's CDR3 is CASSADSLNYGYTF. The CDR3, as DNA: TGTGCCAGCAGTGCCGACAGCCTCAACTATGGCTACACCTTC.